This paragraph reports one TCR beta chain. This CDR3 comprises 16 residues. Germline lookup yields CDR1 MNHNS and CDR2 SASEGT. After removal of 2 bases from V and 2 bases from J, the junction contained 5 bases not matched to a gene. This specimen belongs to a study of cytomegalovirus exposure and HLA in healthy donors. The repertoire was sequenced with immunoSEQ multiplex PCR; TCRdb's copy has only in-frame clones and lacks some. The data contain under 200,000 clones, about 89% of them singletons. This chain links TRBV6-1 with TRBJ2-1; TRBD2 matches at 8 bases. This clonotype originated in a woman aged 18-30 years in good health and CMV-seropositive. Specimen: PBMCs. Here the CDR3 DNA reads TGTGCCAGCAGTGAACCCGGGACTAGGGCCTACAATGAGCAGTTCTTC. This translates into CASSEPGTRAYNEQFF.